This T cell receptor (beta chain) stems from a study of cytomegalovirus exposure and HLA in healthy donors (TCRdb year 2017). For the wider study: In an earlier analysis of some 550 of the donors, approximately 260 Gb of sequence data and 90 million to 120 million unique TCR beta sequences from approximately 180 million T cells were reported. The study aimed to test whether cataloging public T cell receptors could reveal signatures of past pathogen exposure. All discovery cohort repertoires had been generated on a single sequencing platform. In a later analysis, previously published TCR beta repertoires from 666 donors were re-analyzed and high-resolution HLA genotyping was added so that TCR occurrence patterns could be studied. Typing coverage varied by locus: about 620-640 donors for A, B, C, DRB1 and DQB1; under 550 for DQA1; over 600 for DPA1; 450 to 480 for DPB1. Alongside the repertoire data, information on donor age, sex, ethnicity and CMV serostatus was compiled. Across about 370 genotyped donors of the cohort, an average of about 200,000 unique TCR beta nucleotide sequences per donor were sequenced, and approximately 19% of those sequences were non-productive. Rather than drawing on any new phenotypic data, the later analysis identified candidate immune exposures from TCR beta sequences and the way those sequences occurred across donors. Several DR-DQ haplotypes were handled as single units for association and clustering because linkage in the cohort was strong. An earlier analysis of nearly 600 of the donors applied high-throughput TCR beta sequencing to assess whether each TCR beta V gene segment acted as functional or pseudogenic. To predict cytomegalovirus infection status, the study combined high-throughput TCR immunosequencing, statistical association of individual TCRs with disease status, and machine learning. HLA typing covered class I and class II loci at four-digit resolution. An early release covering roughly 600 HLA-typed donors comprised about 300 gigabases of sequencing data and 85 million to 100 million unique TCR sequences. A later genetic analysis used genome-wide SNP genotypes for about 65% of the roughly 670 donors, treating that subset as a discovery cohort. In addition to the first cohort of 666 subjects, a separate validation cohort of 100 to 150 different subjects was used. The study used immunosequencing to profile the T cell repertoires of around 600 subjects and linked those repertoires to cytomegalovirus serostatus. Of the roughly 400 genotyped donors, around 81% fell in the genetic ancestry cluster associated with self-reported Caucasian donors.

The library was prepared using the immunoSEQ multiplex PCR assay. For the multiplex PCR, a mixture combining 60 forward primers for TCR Vbeta segments and 13 reverse primers for TCR Jbeta segments was used. The CDR3 region of rearranged TCR beta genes was amplified from genomic DNA by a multiplex PCR assay. The amplified TCR beta libraries were sequenced on the Illumina HiSeq System as 87-base-pair reads. On the authors' methods: Across the 670 or so repertoires, a later analysis counted some 81 million unique TCR beta chains, 9.5 million to 12 million of which were shared by at least two donors. A nearest-neighbor algorithm error-corrected the raw reads and collapsed the reads into unique sequences, merging closely related sequences to remove PCR and sequencing errors. To assign V, D and J gene segments, CDR3 sequences were aligned to IMGT reference sequences. Each retained sequence needed at least a six-nucleotide match to both a V gene segment and a J gene segment. Rearrangements were classified as productive when the CDR3 lacked stop codons and remained in frame with V and J, and all other rearrangements were classified as non-productive. Following IMGT convention, CDR3 was defined as the stretch from the second conserved V-encoded cysteine up to the conserved J-encoded phenylalanine. In an earlier analysis of more than 550 of the donors, sequences lacking an unambiguous match to a single V gene segment were excluded. An earlier analysis of a few hundred of the donors called V segments functional above 56.7% productive rearrangements and segregating when the between-donor standard deviation exceeded 5%. A statistical classification framework was built to diagnose cytomegalovirus status from the catalog of TCR beta chain sequences. A later analysis assigned V and J genes by comparing TCR nucleotide sequences with IMGT/GENE-DB human TR gene sequences. A later analysis assigned CDR3 sequences and most-parsimonious VDJ recombination scenarios with the TCRdist pipeline. A later analysis defined each TCR beta chain by its CDR3 amino acid sequence plus V-gene family, and excluded reads lacking a unique V-gene family. To address suspected cross-contamination and a sequencing artifact, a later analysis removed roughly 640 highly shared, low-generation-probability nucleotide sequences. For each public chain, a later analysis derived a clonal expansion index from normalized ranks of inferred template counts within each repertoire. In a later analysis, generation probabilities were computed using a VDJ recombination model fitted to out-of-frame rearrangements, and the results were checked against IGoR. A later analysis scored TCR-TCR, TCR-HLA and TCR-CMV co-occurrence with hypergeometric tests, applying a repertoire-size bias correction to TCR pairs. In a later analysis, false discovery rates were estimated by permuting HLA or CMV assignments 20 times. In a later analysis, co-occurring TCRs were grouped with DBSCAN, and TCRdist sequence similarity was added when clustering was performed within HLA-allele-positive subsets. Co-occurrence clustering excluded repertoires with fewer than 30,000 or more than 120,000 public chains, plus five with anomalous nucleotide sharing. TCRdb re-hosts the immuneACCESS table, in-frame sequences only. Its copies lack some clones; in the studies checked, an unresolved V gene accounts for under half of them, and the cause for the rest is not known. V, J and clone size reflect that table, while D and trimming were determined from the DNA. In this sample the table shows around 170,000 clones, roughly 80% of which occur a single time. Jointly, the top ten make up 1% to 1.5% of the sample.

Trimming accounts for 5 bases at V and 7 bases at J, while the number of junction bases matched to no gene is 9. From cysteine to phenylalanine, the CDR3 is 15 amino acids long. Kept here is only the CDR3 DNA, which spans 45 bases and is read in frame from base 1. CDR1 is given as MRHNA and CDR2 as SNTAGT, both from the germline V gene. The investigation overall reported the following: In a later analysis, HLA-associated TCR beta chains were found to be more clonally expanded and to have lower generation probabilities than equally common non-associated chains. An earlier analysis of approximately 570 of the donors showed that most TCR beta V segments appeared in productive rearrangements either about 90% or about 30% of the time, which broadly matched IMGT annotations. A later analysis reported that several top co-occurrence clusters appeared linked to parvovirus B19, influenza, CMV and Epstein-Barr virus. A cluster of highly shared sequence variants was judged likely to be a technical artifact of the sequencing pipeline. Strong co-occurrence of HLA alleles, especially DR and DQ, made assigning TCR associations to individual alleles difficult. Because counts were too low, roughly 16 rarely observed V segments, including chromosome 9 orphons, were excluded from the earlier analysis of around 640 of the donors. Correlated functional status among segregating V segments might reflect linkage disequilibrium, but an unknown experimental factor could not be ruled out. The cohort was sequenced for TCR beta chains only, and without alpha or paired-chain data the features that could be detected were limited. In vitro tests confirmed that a few of the cytomegalovirus-associated TCR beta chains recognize cytomegalovirus antigens. Because some donors lacked HLA typing at each locus, the association tests relied only on the typed subset. For the cohort, immune exposure information was limited to CMV serostatus. A later genetic analysis reported fewer N-insertions in productive TCRs among donors in an Asian-associated ancestry cluster than the roughly 690-donor mean. The presence/absence analyses assumed that sequencing depth was roughly uniform across donors, and that assumption may not be true. The study listed 164 TCR beta chains as associated with cytomegalovirus. Some IMGT-functional V segments, including TRBV6-2 and TRBV6-3, could not be told apart with the 87-base-pair reads, so those segments were excluded. Across donors, most TCR sequences were observed very rarely, whereas some public TCRs were present in many individuals. The authors suggested that the approach could potentially be generalized to other disease states and immunological phenotypes. A later analysis found that most CMV-associated TCR beta chains appeared HLA-restricted, with HLA associations seemingly driven largely by CMV exposure. According to a later analysis, TCR association rates differed among HLA loci, with DRB1 alleles showing the most associated TCRs and HLA-C alleles showing the fewest. Specific HLA alleles were associated with 15,000 to 20,000 TCR beta sequences at a false discovery rate of 0.05 in a later analysis. V-gene and J-gene trimming of TCR beta chains was associated with a missense DCLRE1C variant in a later genetic analysis, and the association was replicated in an independent cohort. The classifier was reported to diagnose cytomegalovirus status with high specificity and sensitivity in both the original and validation cohorts. A further reported finding was that TCR beta sequences accurately predicted the HLA-A and HLA-B alleles for most subjects in the first cohort.

Of note for this clone: The antigen it recognizes is unknown. No base-level quality is on record; no much larger clone is a single base apart.

The cohort comprised 550 to 700 healthy bone marrow donors. At the time of sampling, every cohort member was nominally healthy, though immune exposures that went unrecorded were likely present. The donor was CMV seropositive and belonged to the group of around 300 seropositive cohort members. Each donor provided a peripheral blood sample, and peripheral blood mononuclear cells were used for TCR beta sequencing. The Qiagen DNeasy Blood Extraction Kit was used to extract genomic DNA from the blood cell samples. Recombination connected TRBV6-4 to TRBJ2-2, with 8 central nucleotides matching TRBD2. Sequencing was carried out using PBMCs. The sequence was collected from a man aged 45-65 years in good health and CMV-seropositive. Read as DNA, the sequence is TGTGCCAGCAGTCCAGCGGGAGAAGTGGGCGGGGAGCTGTTTTTT. It specifies CASSPAGEVGGELFF.